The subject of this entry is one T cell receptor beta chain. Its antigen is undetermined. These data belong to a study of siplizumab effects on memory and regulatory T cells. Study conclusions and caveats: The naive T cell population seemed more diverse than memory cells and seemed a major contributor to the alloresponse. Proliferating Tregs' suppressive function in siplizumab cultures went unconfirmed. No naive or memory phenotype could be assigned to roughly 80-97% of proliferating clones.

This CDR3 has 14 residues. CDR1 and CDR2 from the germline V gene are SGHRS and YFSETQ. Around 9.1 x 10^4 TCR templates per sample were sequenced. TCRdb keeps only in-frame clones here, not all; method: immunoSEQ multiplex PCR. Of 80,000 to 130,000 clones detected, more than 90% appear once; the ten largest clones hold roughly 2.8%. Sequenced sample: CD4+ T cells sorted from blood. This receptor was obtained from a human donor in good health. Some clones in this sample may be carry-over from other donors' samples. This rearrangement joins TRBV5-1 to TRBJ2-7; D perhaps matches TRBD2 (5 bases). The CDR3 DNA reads TGCGTTTTAATTGCTACACTAGTTTCCTACGAGCAGTACTTC. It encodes CVLIATLVSYEQYF.